These T cell receptor beta chains were read from a single sample in a study of T cell responses to AZD1222 COVID-19 vaccine. Only in-frame clones appear in the TCRdb table, and some are missing; sequencing was by immunoSEQ multiplex PCR. The sample gives 180,000 or so clones, 88% of which show up once; roughly 26% is in the top ten. The specimen comprised peripheral blood, sampled 28 days after the second AZD1222 dose. These receptors were obtained from an adult who received the AZD1222 COVID-19 vaccine. CDR3s include the opening cysteine and the closing phenylalanine or tryptophan. The order of the fields is J gene, clone size, V gene, CDR3 protein. Clone size is not always given. Where it is, it says once, few, many or a class for expanded clones.

TRBJ2-2	-	TRBV7-3	CASSLTDRNTGELFF
TRBJ2-1	-	TRBV28	CASSAGGSYNEQFF
TRBJ1-5	-	TRBV28	CASSPPGTGFNQPQHF
TRBJ2-5	-	TRBV11-3	CASSPGGGQQETQYF
TRBJ2-4	-	TRBV28	CASSREVVNIQYF
TRBJ2-3	-	TRBV18	CASSLDRPPTDTQYF
TRBJ2-7	-	TRBV28	CASSALWGRVPFYEQYF
TRBJ2-3	-	TRBV27	CASSPHSGTSYADTQYF
TRBJ2-7	-	TRBV6-5	CASSPGQGAYEQYF
TRBJ2-1	-	TRBV9	CASSPGTSGSPGYNEQFF
TRBJ2-7	-	TRBV1	CTSSHGPTGDDEQYF
TRBJ1-1	-	TRBV28	CASSSAGVGNTEAFF
TRBJ2-5	-	TRBV30	CAWSQREKGTQYF
TRBJ2-7	-	TRBV30	CAWSGTGSGEQYF
TRBJ1-4	-	TRBV5-1	CASSLEVLAATNERLFF
TRBJ1-1	-	TRBV4-1	CASSQGEQDTEAFF
TRBJ2-7	-	TRBV7-9	CASSLAGLYEQYF
TRBJ2-1	-	TRBV19	CASSIPGLVYNEQFF
TRBJ2-5	-	TRBV4-3	CASSQEGPKRETQYF
TRBJ2-1	few	TRBV19	CASGDLLYNEQFF
TRBJ1-4	-	TRBV19	CASKTGLAANEKLFF
TRBJ1-1	-	TRBV19	CASTKIGFLADTEAFF
TRBJ1-5	-	TRBV5-4	CASSLDRGNQPQHF
TRBJ1-5	-	TRBV3-1/TRBV3-2	CASSGTRGNNQPQHF